These 10 T cell receptor beta chains originate from one sample sequenced in a study of blood T cell repertoires in COVID-19. Sequencing used immunoSEQ multiplex PCR; TCRdb keeps in-frame clones, though not all of them. Counted here are around 49,000 clones, 85% to 95% occurring once; the ten biggest clones make up 0.95% to 1.1%. The sample comprised peripheral blood. The receptors were gathered from a man aged 60 to 69 with COVID-19, enrolled during active disease.

CDR3 DNA: TGCGCCAGCAGCTTGTTGGCGGGAGCGGGGTCGAACACTGAAGCTTTCTTT. Protein sequence: CASSLLAGAGSNTEAFF. The chain combines TRBV5-1 with TRBJ1-1; D is unresolved. Germline V gene lookup returns CDR1 SGHRS and CDR2 YFSETQ. This CDR3 comprises 17 residues. Trimming pared 1 base from V and 1 base from J, leaving 17 bases between.

The rearrangement links TRBV30 to TRBJ2-7, with TRBD2 matching over 9 bases. With V trimmed by 6 bases and J by 2 bases, 8 bases remained unmatched. Germline lookup yields CDR1 GTSNPN and CDR2 SVGIG (reference sequence). The CDR3 runs to 14 residues. The CDR3 here is CACLSGGTAYEQYF. CDR3 nucleotide sequence: TGTGCCTGCCTTAGCGGGGGTACAGCCTACGAGCAGTACTTC.

This chain connects TRBV5-8 to TRBJ1-2, with 7 positions matching TRBD1. Germline V gives CDR1 SGHTS, CDR2 YDEGEE. This CDR3 comprises 14 residues. The V segment lost 0 bases and the J segment 4 bases; nucleotides outside the gene matches: 3. The CDR3 bases are TGTGCCAGCAGCTTGGGGACAGGATCCTATGGCTACACCTTC. This codes for CASSLGTGSYGYTF.

The rearrangement uses TRBV13 and TRBJ1-1; D is unresolved. Trimming shortened V by 3 bases and J by 0 bases, and 2 bases separated the two germline ends. The length of the CDR3 is 12 residues. Per the germline V gene, CDR1 is PRHDT and CDR2 is FYEKMQ (reference sequence). The CDR3 is CASSFMNTEAFF. The CDR3 bases are TGTGCCAGCAGCTTTATGAACACTGAAGCTTTCTTT. The variable domain in full, with the rest retrieved from reference TRBV13 and TRBJ1-1, is AAGVIQSPRHLIKEKRETATLKCYPIPRHDTVYWYQQGPGQDPQFLISFYEKMQSDKGSIPDRFSAQQFSDYHSELNMSSLELGDSALYFCASSFMNTEAFFGQGTRLTVV.

The chain has TRBV3-1 (or the pseudogene TRBV3-2) and TRBJ1-2; the match to TRBD1 covers 7 bases. J was trimmed by 3 bases and V by 2 bases; bases with no gene match: 12. This CDR3 is built from 17 residues. Per germline, CDR1 LGHDT and CDR2 YNNKEL (reference sequence). The CDR3 loop reads CASSQLSAGTVHYGYTF. CDR3 nucleotides: TGTGCCAGCAGCCAACTTTCGGCGGGGACAGTACACTATGGCTACACCTTC.

V and J are TRBV2 and TRBJ1-2, with TRBD1 identical over 10 bases. The CDR3 has 15 amino acids. The V gene's germline CDR1 is SNHLY and CDR2 FYNNEI. CDR3 sequence: CATTREDRGVYGYTF. CDR3 DNA sequence: TGTGCTACCACCCGGGAGGACAGGGGGGTCTATGGCTACACCTTC.

This sequence joins TRBV28 and TRBJ1-5; no clear D. V lost 8 bases and J lost 4, with 9 bases in between. Looked up from germline, CDR1 is MDHEN and CDR2 is SYDVKM. There are 12 residues in the CDR3. Here the CDR3 reads CASRVPNQPQHF. CDR3 coding DNA: TGTGCCAGCCGGGTACCAAATCAGCCCCAGCATTTT.

The CDR3 protein is CASRAGSRGGYGYTF. The CDR3 DNA sequence: TGTGCCAGCAGAGCGGGAAGCAGGGGTGGCTATGGCTACACCTTC. V usage is TRBV6-5 and J usage is TRBJ1-2, with D possibly TRBD1 on 6 matching bases. V lost 6 bases and J lost 4, with 18 bases in between. From germline, CDR1 is MNHEY and CDR2 SVGAGI. The CDR3 covers 15 residues.

The chain recombines TRBV6-5 with TRBJ2-5; 10 bases agree with TRBD1. CDR1 and CDR2 from the germline V gene are MNHEY and SVGAGI. The CDR3 length is 14 residues. With 5 bases clipped from V and 1 base from J, the junction kept 1 base outside the gene matches. The CDR3 DNA reads as TGTGCCAGCAGTCGGGACAGGGGCCAAGAGACCCAGTACTTC. Translating gives CASSRDRGQETQYF.

The CDR3: CASSQVGLAGVGELFF. As DNA, the CDR3 is TGTGCCAGCAGCCAAGTCGGACTAGCGGGAGTCGGGGAGCTGTTTTTT. The V call is TRBV14, the J call TRBJ2-2; TRBD2 matches at 13 bases. The junction had 3 bases not matched to a gene; V was cut back by 1 base and J by 7 bases. Germline V gene data show CDR1 as SGHDN and CDR2 as FVKESK. The CDR3 is 16 residues long. Based on the CDR3 plus reference TRBV14 and TRBJ2-2, the full variable domain is EAGVTQFPSHSVIEKGQTVTLRCDPISGHDNLYWYRRVMGKEIKFLLHFVKESKQDESGMPNNRFLAERTGGTYSTLKVQPAELEDSGVYFCASSQVGLAGVGELFFGEGSRLTVL.